Shown below are 29 T cell receptor beta chains from a single sample sequenced in a study of CD8 T cells in Susac syndrome. With random hexamers, reverse transcription was performed on about 0.5 to 1 ug of RNA. One entry per CDR3 protein results from TCRdb running MiXCR on the immunoSEQ multiplex PCR reads. This sample has 400,000 or so distinct CDR3 sequences, with more than 80% found just once. Sequencing was performed on CD8+ T cells from PBMCs. Receptors originate from a human donor with multiple sclerosis.

The chain joins TRBV29-1 to TRBJ2-3; D is ambiguous. Trimming left V 3 bases short and J 5 bases short, with 6 bases between. Germline V lookup: CDR1 SQVTM, CDR2 ANQGSEA. The CDR3 runs 11 residues. Here the CDR3 DNA reads TGCAGCGTTGAGGTAGAAGATACGCAGTATTTT. This encodes CSVEVEDTQYF.

The V and J genes are TRBV7-3 and TRBJ2-5, with D perhaps matching TRBD2 (5 bases). Germline V gene data show CDR1 as SGHTA and CDR2 as FQGTGA. The CDR3 consists of 11 residues. Trimming took 4 bases from V and 13 from J, leaving 13 bases between them. This chain's CDR3 is CASSSTGVLYF. The CDR3 DNA reads TGTGCCAGCAGCTCGACCGGGGTGCTGTACTTC.

A few counts support this clonotype. The chain is built from TRBV4-1 and TRBJ1-1; D possibly corresponds to TRBD1 (5 bases). There are 16 residues in the CDR3. The V end was cut by 8 bases, the J end by 2 bases, with 21 bases between. Germline values: CDR1 MGHRA, CDR2 YSYEKL. CDR3 in amino acids: CASARSGAAINTEAFF. Here the CDR3 DNA reads TGCGCCAGCGCCCGGTCCGGGGCAGCCATTAACACTGAAGCTTTCTTT.

The count of this clonotype is one. The rearrangement joins TRBV7-6 to TRBJ2-5; TRBD2 matches at 12 bases. The CDR3 is made up of 20 amino acids. V shed 0 bases and J 4 bases; nucleotides not matched to a gene: 15. Germline V lookup: CDR1 SGHVS, CDR2 FNYEAQ. The CDR3 nucleotides are TGTGCCAGCAGCTTAGCCCCATTACTAGCGGGGGGTCATGGGGGAGAGACCCAGTACTTC. As protein: CASSLAPLLAGGHGGETQYF.

This clonotype showed up just a few times. The V gene is TRBV6-2 or TRBV6-3, the J gene TRBJ2-6, with 7 positions matching TRBD2. Trimming at V came to 2 bases and at J to 4 bases, leaving 11 bases not matched to a gene. The CDR3 totals 18 residues. Germline CDR1 MNHEY, CDR2 SVGEGT. In DNA form, the CDR3 reads TGTGCCAGCAGTTACACGGGGGAGGGCCTCGACGGGGCCAACGTCCTGACTTTC. Protein sequence: CASSYTGEGLDGANVLTF.

A few counts support this clonotype. The rearrangement uses TRBV12-3 or TRBV12-4 and TRBJ2-1; 7 bases map to TRBD2. CDR3 length: 16 residues. V trimming: 0 bases; J trimming: 6 bases; junction bases outside the gene matches: 8. The CDR3 region is CASSLAPLGGSNEQFF. In DNA, the CDR3 is TGTGCCAGCAGTTTAGCGCCTCTGGGGGGGTCCAATGAGCAGTTCTTC.

The genes are TRBV29-1 and TRBJ2-5; 7 bases are a match to TRBD2. The CDR3 extends over 13 amino acids. Losses at the gene ends were 4 bases for V and 5 bases for J; bases not matched to a gene: 7. The germline V gene has CDR1 SQVTM and CDR2 ANQGSEA. CDR3 DNA sequence: TGCAGCGTTGTTGTGGGGGAGGGGGAGACCCAGTACTTC. This sequence encodes CSVVVGEGETQYF.

The CDR3 bases are TGTGCCAGCAGTCCTTCTAGCGGGAGGGCGTACGAGCAGTACTTC. This gives the protein CASSPSSGRAYEQYF. The chain joins TRBV6-2 or TRBV6-3 to TRBJ2-7; the match to TRBD2 covers 12 bases. The CDR3 spans 15 residues. J was trimmed by 4 bases and V by 5 bases; bases with no gene match: 6. Germline V CDR1 and CDR2: MNHEY, SVGEGT.

The CDR3 loop reads CATSDRQRPYEQYF. CDR3 sequence (DNA): TGTGCCACCAGTGATCGACAGCGACCATACGAGCAGTACTTC. The V and J genes are TRBV24-1 and TRBJ2-7, with D perhaps matching TRBD1 (5 bases). This CDR3 contains 14 residues. V lost 3 bases and J lost 4, with 12 bases in between. Germline V gene data show CDR1 as KGHDR and CDR2 as SFDVKD.

The chain combines TRBV29-1 with TRBJ2-5; TRBD1 or TRBD2 may be the D gene (6 bases each). V was cut by 4 bases and J by 4 bases, with 13 bases left in between. The CDR3 runs 13 residues. The germline CDR1 and CDR2 sequences are SQVTM and ANQGSEA. The CDR3 sequence is CSVGRGLGETQYF. The CDR3 nucleotides read TGCAGCGTTGGCCGGGGGCTTGGAGAGACCCAGTACTTC.

This clonotype came up once. The J gene is TRBJ2-7, the V gene TRBV6-2 or TRBV6-3, with TRBD1 matching 7 bases. Unmatched junction bases numbered 4, after V lost 4 bases and J lost 4 bases. CDR1 and CDR2 (germline): MNHEY, SVGEGT. The CDR3 loop spans 13 amino acids. CDR3 in DNA: TGTGCCAGCAGTTTCGTACAGGGGTACGAGCAGTACTTC. Translating gives CASSFVQGYEQYF.

V and J are TRBV6-2 or TRBV6-3 and TRBJ2-7; possibly TRBD1 for D (6 bases). Germline assignment: CDR1 MNHEY and CDR2 SVGEGT. V lost 4 bases to trimming and J lost 5 bases, with 21 bases between them. CDR3 length: 16 amino acids. The CDR3 DNA reads TGTGCCAGCAGTTTTTTCAGACAGGCCGAAGCCCACGAGCAGTACTTC. Translation gives CASSFFRQAEAHEQYF.

The V gene is TRBV28, the J gene TRBJ2-3; D is possibly TRBD1 (6 bases). The V end was cut by 4 bases, the J end by 1 base, with 9 bases between. There are 14 residues in the CDR3. Germline V gene data show CDR1 as MDHEN and CDR2 as SYDVKM. This chain's CDR3 is CASSSRTGTDTQYF. CDR3 coding DNA: TGTGCCAGCAGTTCTAGGACAGGCACAGATACGCAGTATTTT.

This chain uses TRBV5-1 with TRBJ1-5; D unresolved. Germline CDR1 SGHRS, CDR2 YFSETQ. Trimming removed 3 bases from V and 3 bases from J, with 16 bases in between. The CDR3 is 16 residues long. In DNA form, the CDR3 reads TGCGCCAGCAGCTGGATGATAGCGGGATCCAATCAGCCCCAGCATTTT. It encodes CASSWMIAGSNQPQHF.

This chain uses TRBV30 with TRBJ1-3, with 9 bases identical to TRBD1. Unmatched junction bases numbered 7, after V lost 2 bases and J lost 2 bases. The length of the CDR3 is 16 residues. From germline, CDR1 is GTSNPN and CDR2 SVGIG (reference sequence). This CDR3 reads CAWSRGTGITGNTIYF. CDR3 nucleotide sequence: TGTGCCTGGAGTAGAGGGACAGGGATAACTGGAAACACCATATATTTT.

This clonotype showed up just a few times. The chain recombines TRBV6-1 with TRBJ2-2, with D possibly TRBD1 on 5 matching bases. Germline V lookup: CDR1 MNHNS, CDR2 SASEGT. The CDR3 has 13 residues. Between the trimmed V and J ends, which lost 3 bases and 4 bases, there was a span of 6 bases. The CDR3 DNA sequence: TGTGCCAGCAGTGAGGGGCCCACCGGGGAGCTGTTTTTT. Protein: CASSEGPTGELFF.

This sequence joins TRBV30 and TRBJ1-1; maybe TRBD1 (6 bases). Trimming took 3 bases from V and 4 from J, leaving 24 bases between them. Germline V gene sequence: CDR1 GTSNPN, CDR2 SVGIG (reference sequence). The CDR3 totals 17 residues. The CDR3 sequence: CAWRSPLGAPRPTEAFF. CDR3 in DNA: TGTGCCTGGAGATCCCCCTTGGGGGCCCCTCGCCCCACTGAAGCTTTCTTT.

This chain joins TRBV12-3 or TRBV12-4 and TRBJ1-1; D may be TRBD1 (5 bases). The V gene lost 3 bases and the J gene lost 1 base, with 9 bases spanning the gap. The CDR3 covers 14 residues. Here the CDR3 DNA reads TGTGCCAGCAGTTTCTGGACACCGAACACTGAAGCTTTCTTT. It translates to CASSFWTPNTEAFF.

In its sample, this clonotype was seen a few times. The chain employs TRBV27 and TRBJ2-7, with a tentative D call TRBD2 (6 bases). CDR1 is MNHEY and CDR2 is SMNVEV in the germline V gene (reference sequence). The V and J ends lost 6 bases and 4 bases respectively, with 16 bases between them. The CDR3 is 14 amino acids. Here the CDR3 reads CASSLRGSTYEQYF. The CDR3 nucleotides read TGTGCCAGCAGCTTGCGGGGTTCTACGTACGAGCAGTACTTC.

CDR3 amino acids: CASSQELNLGDFSNQPQHF. In nucleotides, the CDR3 is TGCGCCAGCAGCCAAGAATTGAATCTAGGGGATTTTAGCAATCAGCCCCAGCATTTT. The chain links TRBV4-1 to TRBJ1-5; tentative D call: TRBD1 (5 bases). CDR1 and CDR2 (germline): MGHRA, YSYEKL. The CDR3 is 19 residues long. Trimming took 0 bases from V and 0 from J, leaving 18 bases between them.

Worth noting for this clonotype: One end of the junction varies from germline; a read error may be responsible. This chain links TRBV28 with TRBJ2-1, with TRBD1 matching 10 bases. Germline V gene sequence: CDR1 MDHEN, CDR2 SYDVKM. The CDR3 contains 12 residues. In nucleotides, the CDR3 is TGTGCCAGCAGTTTTCCCGGGACAGGGGCCCTCTTC. This sequence encodes CASSFPGTGALF.

The V call is TRBV5-4, the J call TRBJ1-1; no clear D. The CDR3 extends over 11 amino acids. The V and J ends lost 4 bases and 5 bases respectively, with 6 bases between them. The V gene's germline CDR1 is SGHNT and CDR2 YYREEE (reference sequence). Here the CDR3 DNA reads TGTGCCAGCAGCACAATGACTGAAGCTTTCTTT. Its translation: CASSTMTEAFF.

This sequence joins TRBV10-1 and TRBJ1-1, with D possibly TRBD1 on 5 matching bases. The germline V and J ends were trimmed by 3 bases and 0 bases, with 20 bases remaining between them. Germline loops: CDR1 WNHNN, CDR2 SYGVQD (reference sequence). CDR3 size: 18 residues. The CDR3 spells CASSESIGGEGMNTEAFF. CDR3 in DNA: TGCGCCAGCAGTGAATCGATCGGAGGGGAAGGGATGAACACTGAAGCTTTCTTT.

This chain connects TRBV27 to TRBJ2-7, with a weak D call TRBD2 (5 bases). Trimming shortened V by 1 base and J by 2 bases, and 12 bases separated the two germline ends. Germline V lookup: CDR1 MNHEY, CDR2 SMNVEV (reference sequence). CDR3 length: 15 residues. The CDR3 region is CASSLWAGGAYEQYF. The CDR3 region has the DNA TGTGCCAGCAGTTTATGGGCAGGAGGCGCCTACGAGCAGTACTTC.

The chain links TRBV18 to TRBJ1-1, with TRBD1 matching 7 bases. Germline V gives CDR1 KGHSH, CDR2 LQKENI. The CDR3 totals 14 residues. Trimming took 2 bases from V and 4 from J; bases not matched to a gene: 4. The DNA of the CDR3 is TGTGCCAGCTCACCAGTTTCAGGGGGCACTGAAGCTTTCTTT. It codes for CASSPVSGGTEAFF.

The chain has TRBV3-1 and TRBJ1-5; no definite D call. The V end lost 0 bases, the J end lost 7 bases, and 13 bases lay between the germline ends. Germline V lookup: CDR1 LGHDT, CDR2 YNNKEL (reference sequence). The CDR3 contains 15 residues. The CDR3 DNA reads TGTGCCAGCAGCCAAGACCCCGGGCCTCGGCAGCCCCAGCATTTT. It specifies CASSQDPGPRQPQHF.

J is TRBJ1-1 and V is TRBV7-6; the D gene is possibly TRBD1 (6 bases). The CDR3 loop spans 15 amino acids. CDR1 SGHVS and CDR2 FNYEAQ come from the germline V gene. The germline V and J ends were trimmed by 2 bases and 2 bases, with 12 bases remaining between them. The CDR3 reads CASSLSDSLNTEAFF. The CDR3 bases are TGTGCCAGCAGCTTATCGGACAGTCTTAACACTGAAGCTTTCTTT.

This sequence joins TRBV29-1 and TRBJ2-7, with D maybe TRBD1 (5 bases). Germline V lookup: CDR1 SQVTM, CDR2 ANQGSEA. Between the trimmed V and J ends, which lost 4 bases and 1 base, there was a span of 14 bases. The CDR3 has 14 residues. CDR3 loop: CSVVWGFGSYEQYF. CDR3 DNA: TGCAGCGTTGTCTGGGGCTTCGGGTCCTACGAGCAGTACTTC.

This clonotype turned up a few times. This chain links TRBV20-1 with TRBJ1-2; 10 bases fit TRBD1. CDR1 is DFQATT and CDR2 is SNEGSKA in the germline V gene (reference sequence). V lost 1 base and J lost 6; bases outside the gene matches: 11. This CDR3 has 16 amino acids. The CDR3 DNA sequence: TGCAGTGCTAGAGTTCCCGGGACAGGGGTAGCGGATGGCTACACCTTC. It translates to CSARVPGTGVADGYTF.